Below, 29 T cell receptor beta chains from the same sample are listed, as sequenced in a study of T cell responses to AZD1222 COVID-19 vaccine. Sequencing was performed with immunoSEQ multiplex PCR; in TCRdb, only in-frame clones are kept and a portion is missing. The sample carries roughly 150,000 clones, 88% recorded once. The sample consisted of peripheral blood, taken on day 0 of AZD1222 vaccination. Receptor source: an adult in good health.

This sequence joins TRBV10-2 and TRBJ1-6; D is unresolved. From germline, CDR1 is WSHSY and CDR2 SAAADI. This CDR3 has 20 residues. Trimming took off 2 bases at V and 1 base at J, with 21 bases between the two ends. Here the CDR3 DNA reads TGCGCCAGCAGTGAGCACTTTAAACGGGGAATTAGGTCCTATAATTCACCCCTCCACTTT. Translated, it gives CASSEHFKRGIRSYNSPLHF.

This clone has just one count. DNA for the CDR3: TGCGCCAGCAGCCAAGGGACTAGCGGGATCTACAATGAGCAGTTCTTC. Encoded protein: CASSQGTSGIYNEQFF. This rearrangement joins TRBV4-3 to TRBJ2-1, with TRBD2 identical over 12 bases. CDR1 is LGHNA, CDR2 YSLEER, per germline. The CDR3 sequence is 16 residues long. After removal of 1 base from V and 3 bases from J, the junction contained 1 base not matched to a gene.

The chain has TRBV6-5 and TRBJ2-2; 11 bases line up with TRBD1. V lost 7 bases to trimming and J lost 8 bases; unmatched junction nucleotides: 6. Germline CDR1 MNHEY, CDR2 SVGAGI. The CDR3 covers 14 residues. The CDR3 is CASKGTGGKGELFF. Written as DNA, the CDR3 is TGTGCCAGCAAGGGGACAGGGGGGAAGGGGGAGCTGTTTTTT.

The V call is TRBV2, the J call TRBJ2-2; D uncertain. The V and J ends lost 0 bases and 6 bases respectively, with 5 bases between them. Germline V gene sequence: CDR1 SNHLY, CDR2 FYNNEI. This CDR3 has 13 residues. The CDR3 loop is CASSEAASGELFF. The CDR3 DNA reads TGTGCCAGCAGTGAAGCAGCGTCCGGGGAGCTGTTTTTT. Full variable domain (remainder filled in from reference TRBV2 and TRBJ2-2): EPEVTQTPSHQVTQMGQEVILRCVPISNHLYFYWYRQILGQKVEFLVSFYNNEISEKSEIFDDQFSVERPDGSNFTLKIRSTKLEDSAMYFCASSEAASGELFFGEGSRLTVL.

The CDR3 nucleotides are TGTGCCAGCAGCCCTCCGGGACTAGCGCGGGAGACCCAGTACTTC. Translated: CASSPPGLARETQYF. This chain joins TRBV7-2 and TRBJ2-5; 10 bases line up with TRBD2. Germline-derived CDR1 and CDR2 are SGHTA and FQGNSA. The V segment lost 5 bases and the J segment 5 bases; nucleotides outside the gene matches: 8. This CDR3 is 15 amino acids long.

The V and J genes are TRBV25-1 and TRBJ2-5; the match to TRBD1 covers 10 bases. Germline values: CDR1 MGHDK, CDR2 SYGVNS. With 2 bases clipped from V and 5 bases from J, the junction kept 8 bases outside the gene matches. The CDR3 consists of 16 residues. CDR3 nucleotide sequence: TGTGCCAGCAGTGAACGTCGGACAGGGGGGTGGGAGACCCAGTACTTC. Encoded protein: CASSERRTGGWETQYF. Full variable domain (remainder filled in from reference TRBV25-1 and TRBJ2-5): EADIYQTPRYLVIGTGKKITLECSQTMGHDKMYWYQQDPGMELHLIHYSYGVNSTEKGDLSSESTVSRIRTEHFPLTLESARPSHTSQYLCASSERRTGGWETQYFGPGTRLLVL.

This clone is a singleton in its sample. The genes are TRBV6-4 and TRBJ2-5, with D maybe TRBD2 (6 bases). V was pared by 3 bases and J by 5 bases, with 13 bases between. The germline gives CDR1 MRHNA, CDR2 SNTAGT. This CDR3 has 14 residues. The CDR3 nucleotides are TGTGCCAGCAGTGAGGAGGGGCGGTCTGAGACCCAGTACTTC. The encoded protein is CASSEEGRSETQYF.

The V gene is TRBV27, the J gene TRBJ2-7; 12 nucleotides line up with TRBD2. Germline lookup yields CDR1 MNHEY and CDR2 SMNVEV (reference sequence). The CDR3 loop spans 15 amino acids. V was pared by 6 bases and J by 7 bases, with 10 bases of the junction left unmatched. CDR3 in amino acids: CASRPRLAGVSEQYF. CDR3 nucleotides: TGTGCCAGCAGGCCCAGACTAGCGGGAGTGAGTGAGCAGTACTTC.

CDR3 amino acids: CASSPRQGNTIYF. DNA of the CDR3: TGTGCCAGCAGCCCCCGACAGGGAAACACCATATATTTT. The rearrangement uses TRBV7-6 and TRBJ1-3; possibly TRBD1 for D (5 bases). Germline V lookup: CDR1 SGHVS, CDR2 FNYEAQ. CDR3 length equals 13 residues. Deletions cut 5 bases from V and 4 bases from J, with 9 bases between.

This chain joins TRBV11-2 and TRBJ2-5, with 9 nucleotides matching TRBD1. The CDR3 spans 15 residues. CDR1 SGHAT and CDR2 FQNNGV come from the germline V gene. With 1 base clipped from V and 5 bases from J, the junction kept 5 bases outside the gene matches. For the CDR3, the DNA is TGTGCCAGCAGCTTAGTGGGACAGGGCGGGGAGACCCAGTACTTC. Its protein product is CASSLVGQGGETQYF.

The V call is TRBV3-1 (or the pseudogene TRBV3-2), the J call TRBJ1-2; possibly TRBD1 for D (6 bases). Deletions cut 3 bases from V and 0 bases from J, with 14 bases between. The length of the CDR3 is 16 residues. CDR1 and CDR2 from the germline V gene are LGHDT and YNNKEL (reference sequence). CDR3 protein: CASSHYRVRTNYGYTF. In nucleotides, the CDR3 is TGTGCCAGCAGCCATTACAGGGTTCGGACTAACTATGGCTACACCTTC.

The rearrangement uses TRBV29-1 and TRBJ2-1, with 11 bases fitting TRBD2. Germline CDR1 is SQVTM and CDR2 is ANQGSEA. This CDR3 is built from 14 residues. The trim removed 8 bases at V and 7 bases at J, leaving 10 bases unmatched. Here the CDR3 reads CSSPGTSGTNEQFF. The DNA for the CDR3 is TGCAGCTCTCCCGGGACTAGCGGAACAAATGAGCAGTTCTTC.

This sequence joins TRBV30 and TRBJ2-7, with a weak D call TRBD1 (6 bases). The V and J ends lost 2 bases and 5 bases respectively, with 13 bases between them. The CDR3 is 13 residues long. Germline loops: CDR1 GTSNPN, CDR2 SVGIG (reference sequence). This chain's CDR3 is CAWSPQTGNEQYF. The CDR3 DNA is TGTGCCTGGAGTCCCCAAACAGGGAACGAGCAGTACTTC. Together with reference TRBV30 and TRBJ2-7, the CDR3 gives the full variable domain: SQTIHQWPATLVQPVGSPLSLECTVEGTSNPNLYWYRQAAGRGLQLLFYSVGIGQISSEVPQNLSASRPQDRQFILSSKKLLLSDSGFYLCAWSPQTGNEQYFGPGTRLTVT.

This clone was seen only once. This sequence joins TRBV18 and TRBJ1-5; D is unresolved. The germline V gene has CDR1 KGHSH and CDR2 LQKENI. The CDR3 sequence is 13 residues long. Trimming removed 3 bases at V and 5 bases at J, with 8 bases between. The CDR3 loop is CASSPDTHQPQHF. CDR3 coding DNA: TGTGCCAGCTCACCCGACACCCATCAGCCCCAGCATTTT.

The CDR3 is CASSDYRGTEAFF. The CDR3 coding sequence is TGTGCCAGCAGCGACTACCGGGGCACTGAAGCTTTCTTT. V is TRBV7-2 and J is TRBJ1-1; D is unclear. CDR1 SGHTA and CDR2 FQGNSA come from the germline V gene. The length of the CDR3 is 13 residues. V lost 5 bases to trimming and J lost 4 bases, with 11 bases between them.

The gene calls are TRBV30 and TRBJ1-5; the D gene is possibly TRBD1 (6 bases). The V gene's germline CDR1 is GTSNPN and CDR2 SVGIG (reference sequence). The CDR3 has 18 residues. V shed 2 bases and J shed 3 bases, with 23 bases lying between them. The CDR3 loop reads CAWSLDSDSLKINQPQHF. As DNA, the CDR3 is TGTGCCTGGAGTCTGGATTCGGACAGCCTAAAAATCAATCAGCCCCAGCATTTT.

This clone was seen only a few times. This chain uses TRBV12-3 or TRBV12-4 with TRBJ2-5, with D perhaps matching TRBD1 (5 bases). The V end lost 3 bases, the J end lost 2 bases, and 7 bases lay between the germline ends. The CDR3 covers 13 residues. Here the CDR3 reads CASSLGHQETQYF. CDR3 DNA sequence: TGTGCCAGCAGTTTGGGGCATCAAGAGACCCAGTACTTC.

The chain has TRBV3-1 (or the pseudogene TRBV3-2) and TRBJ2-5, with D maybe TRBD2 (5 bases). The CDR3 contains 13 residues. Between the trimmed V and J ends, which lost 4 bases and 3 bases, there was a span of 9 bases. The V gene's germline CDR1 is LGHDT and CDR2 YNNKEL (reference sequence). The CDR3, as DNA: TGTGCCAGCAGCCGAAAGGGAGAAGAGACCCAGTACTTC. It yields the protein CASSRKGEETQYF.

This chain joins TRBV7-2 and TRBJ2-3, with D perhaps matching TRBD2 (5 bases). The germline CDR1 and CDR2 sequences are SGHTA and FQGNSA. V gave up 5 bases and J gave up 7 bases, with 25 bases separating them. The CDR3 contains 17 residues. The CDR3 loop is CASSPGLGFDRGNTQYF. As DNA, the CDR3 is TGTGCCAGCAGCCCGGGTCTTGGCTTCGATCGGGGTAATACGCAGTATTTT.

Here the CDR3 DNA reads TGTGCCAGCAGCCGAGGACAGGGTTATTCACCCCTCCACTTT. It specifies CASSRGQGYSPLHF. J is TRBJ1-6 and V is TRBV5-6; 8 bases are a match to TRBD1. This CDR3 comprises 14 residues. Germline loops: CDR1 SGHDT, CDR2 YYEEEE. V gave up 4 bases and J gave up 8 bases; unmatched junction bases: 5.

The chain is built from TRBV5-1 and TRBJ1-6; D might be TRBD1 (5 bases). Germline loops: CDR1 SGHRS, CDR2 YFSETQ. V lost 0 bases, J lost 10 bases, and 14 bases lay in between. This CDR3 comprises 15 residues. CDR3 sequence: CASSLAFRGLSPLHF. CDR3 bases: TGCGCCAGCAGCTTGGCTTTTCGGGGCCTCTCACCCCTCCACTTT.

V is TRBV3-1 (or the pseudogene TRBV3-2) and J is TRBJ2-1; D perhaps matches TRBD1 (5 bases). With 0 bases removed from V and 9 bases from J, the gap between germline ends came to 9 bases. Germline CDR1 is LGHDT and CDR2 is YNNKEL (reference sequence). The CDR3 spans 13 residues. This CDR3 is CASSQDPGREQFF. In DNA, the CDR3 is TGTGCCAGCAGCCAAGATCCAGGGCGTGAGCAGTTCTTC.

This chain connects TRBV9 to TRBJ1-3; D unclear. Trimming pared 4 bases from V and 4 bases from J, leaving 15 bases between. Germline CDR1 and CDR2: SGDLS and YYNGEE. This CDR3 has 15 amino acids. Written as DNA, the CDR3 is TGTGCCAGCAGCCCCCGAGACGGCTGGGGAAACACCATATATTTT. The encoded protein is CASSPRDGWGNTIYF. Full variable domain (missing parts from reference TRBV9 and TRBJ1-3): DSGVTQTPKHLITATGQRVTLRCSPRSGDLSVYWYQQSLDQGLQFLIQYYNGEERAKGNILERFSAQQFPDLHSELNLSSLELGDSALYFCASSPRDGWGNTIYFGEGSWLTVV.

This chain joins TRBV10-1 and TRBJ2-3; D call uncertain. Germline V gene data show CDR1 as WNHNN and CDR2 as SYGVQD (reference sequence). V lost 6 bases and J 2 bases, leaving 6 bases between the germline ends. CDR3 length: 12 amino acids. The CDR3 here is CASRSYTDTQYF. CDR3 coding DNA: TGCGCCAGCAGAAGCTACACAGATACGCAGTATTTT.

V is TRBV4-3 and J is TRBJ2-1, with unresolved D. V lost 0 bases, J lost 4 bases, and 13 bases lay in between. The CDR3 length is 16 residues. From germline, CDR1 is LGHNA and CDR2 YSLEER. The DNA of the CDR3 is TGCGCCAGCAGCCAAGATCCCATCTCCCCATACAATGAGCAGTTCTTC. It is translated as CASSQDPISPYNEQFF.

This clone is a singleton in its sample. CDR3 DNA sequence: TGCAGCGTTAGCGGGCAATCCTACAATGAGCAGTTCTTC. Translation: CSVSGQSYNEQFF. This rearrangement joins TRBV29-1 to TRBJ2-1; tentatively, D is TRBD2 (6 bases). V dropped 5 bases and J dropped 1 base, with 9 bases sitting between them. Germline lookup yields CDR1 SQVTM and CDR2 ANQGSEA. The CDR3 length is 13 residues.

CDR3 sequence: CASSLSQTNTGELFF. The DNA for the CDR3 is TGTGCCAGCAGTTTATCGCAGACGAACACCGGGGAGCTGTTTTTT. V is TRBV27 and J is TRBJ2-2; unclear D gene. Trimming took 0 bases from V and 0 from J, leaving 5 bases between them. The CDR3 consists of 15 residues. Germline V gene sequence: CDR1 MNHEY, CDR2 SMNVEV (reference sequence).

This chain connects TRBV2 to TRBJ1-5; 10 bases match TRBD1. In germline, CDR1 is SNHLY, CDR2 FYNNEI. Trimming took 8 bases from V and 6 from J; bases not matched to a gene: 10. The CDR3 runs 15 residues. The CDR3 reads CASEDRGGFTQPQHF. Written as DNA, the CDR3 is TGTGCCAGCGAGGACAGGGGGGGGTTCACTCAGCCCCAGCATTTT.

This chain links TRBV4-2 with TRBJ2-1, with 10 nucleotides matching TRBD2. V gave up 1 base and J gave up 6 bases; unmatched junction bases: 3. The CDR3 contains 15 residues. From germline, CDR1 is LGHNA and CDR2 YNFKEQ. CDR3 protein: CASSQGLAGVNEQFF. The DNA for the CDR3 is TGTGCCAGCAGCCAAGGACTAGCGGGCGTCAATGAGCAGTTCTTC.